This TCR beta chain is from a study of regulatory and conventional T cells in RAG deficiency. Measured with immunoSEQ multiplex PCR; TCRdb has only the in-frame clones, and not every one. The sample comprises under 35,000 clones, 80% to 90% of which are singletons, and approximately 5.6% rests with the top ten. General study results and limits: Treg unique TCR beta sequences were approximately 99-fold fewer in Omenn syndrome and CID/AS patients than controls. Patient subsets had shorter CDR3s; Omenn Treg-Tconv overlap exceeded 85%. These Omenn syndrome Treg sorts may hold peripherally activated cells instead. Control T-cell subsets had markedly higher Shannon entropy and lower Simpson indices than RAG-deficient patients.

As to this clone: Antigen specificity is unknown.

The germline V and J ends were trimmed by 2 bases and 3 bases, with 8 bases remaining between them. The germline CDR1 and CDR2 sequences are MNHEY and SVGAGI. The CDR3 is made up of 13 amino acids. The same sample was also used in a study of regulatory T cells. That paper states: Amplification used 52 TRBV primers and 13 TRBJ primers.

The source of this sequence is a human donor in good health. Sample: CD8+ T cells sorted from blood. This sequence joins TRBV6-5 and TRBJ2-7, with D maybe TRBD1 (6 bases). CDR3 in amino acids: CASSYTGYYEQYF. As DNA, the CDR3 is TGTGCCAGCAGTTACACAGGGTACTACGAGCAGTACTTC.